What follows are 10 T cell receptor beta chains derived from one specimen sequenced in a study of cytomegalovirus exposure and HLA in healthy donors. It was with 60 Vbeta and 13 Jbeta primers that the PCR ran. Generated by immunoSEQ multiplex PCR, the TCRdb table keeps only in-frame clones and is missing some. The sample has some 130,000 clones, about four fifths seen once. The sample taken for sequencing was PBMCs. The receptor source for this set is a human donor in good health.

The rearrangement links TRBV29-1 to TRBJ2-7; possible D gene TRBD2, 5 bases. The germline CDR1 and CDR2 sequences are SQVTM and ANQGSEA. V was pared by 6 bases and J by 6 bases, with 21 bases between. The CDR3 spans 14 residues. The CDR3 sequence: CSVNTGRGVSEQYF. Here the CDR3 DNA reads TGCAGCGTAAATACCGGACGGGGAGTCTCCGAGCAGTACTTC.

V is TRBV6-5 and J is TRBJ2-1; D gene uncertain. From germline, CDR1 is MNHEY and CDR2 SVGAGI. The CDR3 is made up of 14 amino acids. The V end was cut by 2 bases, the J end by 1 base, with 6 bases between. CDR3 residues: CASSYLGSYNEQFF. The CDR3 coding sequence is TGTGCCAGCAGTTACCTCGGTTCCTACAATGAGCAGTTCTTC.

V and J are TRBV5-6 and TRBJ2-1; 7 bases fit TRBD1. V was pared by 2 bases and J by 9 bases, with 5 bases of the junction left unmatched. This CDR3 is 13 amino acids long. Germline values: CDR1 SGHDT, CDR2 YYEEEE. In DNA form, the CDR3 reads TGTGCCAGCAGCTTCGACAGGGTTGGTGAGCAGTTCTTC. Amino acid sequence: CASSFDRVGEQFF.

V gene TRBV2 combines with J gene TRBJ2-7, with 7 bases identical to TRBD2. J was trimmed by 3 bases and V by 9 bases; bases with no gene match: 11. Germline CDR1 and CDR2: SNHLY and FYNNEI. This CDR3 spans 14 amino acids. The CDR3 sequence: CARSKSQRDYEQYF. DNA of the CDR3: TGTGCCAGATCCAAATCCCAGCGGGACTACGAGCAGTACTTC.

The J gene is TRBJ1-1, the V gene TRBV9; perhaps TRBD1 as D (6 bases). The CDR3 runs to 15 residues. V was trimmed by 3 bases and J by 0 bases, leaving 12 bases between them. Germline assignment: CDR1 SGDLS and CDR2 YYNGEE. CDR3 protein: CASSAGATLNTEAFF. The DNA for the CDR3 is TGTGCCAGCAGCGCAGGGGCGACATTGAACACTGAAGCTTTCTTT.

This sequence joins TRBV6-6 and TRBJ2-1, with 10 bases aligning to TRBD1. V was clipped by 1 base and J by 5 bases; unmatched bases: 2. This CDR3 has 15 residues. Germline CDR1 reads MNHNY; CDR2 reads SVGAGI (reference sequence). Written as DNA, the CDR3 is TGTGCCAGCAGTTACTTCGGACAGGGGGACAATGAGCAGTTCTTC. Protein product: CASSYFGQGDNEQFF.

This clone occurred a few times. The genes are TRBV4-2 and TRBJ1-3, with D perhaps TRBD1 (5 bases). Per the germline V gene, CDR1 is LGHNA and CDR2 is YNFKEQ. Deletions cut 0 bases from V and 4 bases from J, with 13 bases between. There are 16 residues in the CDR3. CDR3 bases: TGTGCCAGCAGCCAAGATTGGGGGGGAACGGGAAACACCATATATTTT. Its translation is CASSQDWGGTGNTIYF.

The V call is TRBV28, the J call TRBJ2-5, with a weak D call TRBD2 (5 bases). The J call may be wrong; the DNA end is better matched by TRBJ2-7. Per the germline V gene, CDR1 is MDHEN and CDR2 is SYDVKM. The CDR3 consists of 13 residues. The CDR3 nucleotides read TGTGCCAGCAGTTTATCAGGACTCCACGAGCAGTACTTC. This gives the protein CASSLSGLHEQYF.

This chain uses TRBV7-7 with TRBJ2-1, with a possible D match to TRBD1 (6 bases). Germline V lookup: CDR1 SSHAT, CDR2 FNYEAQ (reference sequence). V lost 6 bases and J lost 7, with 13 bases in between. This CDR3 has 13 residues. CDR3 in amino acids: CASSPSGANEQFF. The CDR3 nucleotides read TGTGCCAGCAGTCCCTCAGGGGCAAATGAGCAGTTCTTC.

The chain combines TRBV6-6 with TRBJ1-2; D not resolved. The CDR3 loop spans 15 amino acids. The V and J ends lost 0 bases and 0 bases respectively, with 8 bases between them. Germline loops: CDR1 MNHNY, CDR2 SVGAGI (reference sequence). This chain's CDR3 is CASSYSAEANYGYTF. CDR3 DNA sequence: TGTGCCAGCAGTTACTCTGCAGAAGCTAACTATGGCTACACCTTC.